This record looks at one T cell receptor (beta chain) sequence and its context. Its target is not known. Repertoires were generated with immunoSEQ multiplex PCR, while TCRdb's copy carries only in-frame clones and drops some. The table records 120,000 or so clones, around 87% of them present only once. The data derive from a study of T cell responses to AZD1222 COVID-19 vaccine. Whole-study context: Pooling of second doses given at about 4 or about 12 weeks was done. Study-level results: Among the donors, most were white British and more were female, and clonal diversity was possibly underestimated. The study sampled repertoires only after the peak T cell response.

The source of this sequence is an adult in good health. The sample consisted of peripheral blood, taken on day 0 of AZD1222 vaccination.

The CDR3 DNA is TGCGCCAGCAGCTTGCAGCAGGCGATGAATGAGCAGTTCTTC. Its translation is CASSLQQAMNEQFF. This chain joins TRBV5-1 and TRBJ2-1; no definite D call. Germline lookup yields CDR1 SGHRS and CDR2 YFSETQ. With 1 base removed from V and 7 bases from J, the gap between germline ends came to 12 bases. The CDR3 extends over 14 amino acids. The full variable domain, completed using reference TRBV5-1 and TRBJ2-1, is KAGVTQTPRYLIKTRGQQVTLSCSPISGHRSVSWYQQTPGQGLQFLFEYFSETQRNKGNFPGRFSGRQFSNSRSEMNVSTLELGDSALYLCASSLQQAMNEQFFGPGTRLTVL.